The sequence of this TCR beta chain was determined in a study of blood T cell repertoires in COVID-19. Clones were sequenced by immunoSEQ multiplex PCR, and TCRdb holds only the in-frame ones, with some missing. The table includes 250,000 to 350,000 clones, roughly 87% detected once. Trimming removed 6 bases at V and 0 bases at J, with 8 bases between. The CDR3 has 13 residues. This clone was seen a few times. This receptor was identified in a woman between 50 and 59 years old who had recovered from COVID-19. The chain recombines TRBV12-3 or TRBV12-4 with TRBJ1-1; D not resolved. Specimen: peripheral blood. CDR3 region: CASRILVNTEAFF. CDR3 DNA sequence: TGTGCCAGCAGAATTCTTGTGAACACTGAAGCTTTCTTT.